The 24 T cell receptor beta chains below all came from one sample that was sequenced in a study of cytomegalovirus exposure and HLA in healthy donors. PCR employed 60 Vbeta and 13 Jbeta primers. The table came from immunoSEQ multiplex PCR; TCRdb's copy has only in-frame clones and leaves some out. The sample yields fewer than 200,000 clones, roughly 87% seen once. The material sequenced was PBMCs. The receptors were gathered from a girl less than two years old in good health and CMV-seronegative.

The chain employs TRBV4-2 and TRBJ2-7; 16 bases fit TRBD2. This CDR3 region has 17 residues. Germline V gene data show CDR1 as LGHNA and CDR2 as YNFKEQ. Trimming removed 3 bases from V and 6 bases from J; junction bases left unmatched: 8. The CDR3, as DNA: TGTGCCAGCAGCCAGGGACTAGCGGGAGGGCCGATCGTCGAGCAGTACTTC. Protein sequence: CASSQGLAGGPIVEQYF.

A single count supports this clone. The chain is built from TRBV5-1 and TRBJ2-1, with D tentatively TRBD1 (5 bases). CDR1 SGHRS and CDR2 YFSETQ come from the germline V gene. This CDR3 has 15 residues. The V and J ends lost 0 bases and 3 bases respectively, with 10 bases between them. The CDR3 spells CASSLAGPLYNEQFF. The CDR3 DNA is TGCGCCAGCAGCTTGGCAGGGCCCCTCTACAATGAGCAGTTCTTC. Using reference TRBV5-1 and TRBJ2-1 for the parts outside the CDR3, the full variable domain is KAGVTQTPRYLIKTRGQQVTLSCSPISGHRSVSWYQQTPGQGLQFLFEYFSETQRNKGNFPGRFSGRQFSNSRSEMNVSTLELGDSALYLCASSLAGPLYNEQFFGPGTRLTVL.

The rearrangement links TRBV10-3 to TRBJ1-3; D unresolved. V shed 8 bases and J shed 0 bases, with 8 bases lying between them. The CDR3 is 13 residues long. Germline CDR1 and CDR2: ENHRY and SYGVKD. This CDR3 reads CAIPHNSGNTIYF. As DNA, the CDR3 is TGTGCCATCCCTCACAACTCTGGAAACACCATATATTTT.

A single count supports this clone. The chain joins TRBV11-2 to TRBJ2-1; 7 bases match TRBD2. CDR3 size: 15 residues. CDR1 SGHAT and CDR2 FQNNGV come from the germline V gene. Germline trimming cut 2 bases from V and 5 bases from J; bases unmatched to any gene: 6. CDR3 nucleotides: TGTGCCAGCAGCTTATCTTTCGGGGGGAACAATGAGCAGTTCTTC. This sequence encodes CASSLSFGGNNEQFF.

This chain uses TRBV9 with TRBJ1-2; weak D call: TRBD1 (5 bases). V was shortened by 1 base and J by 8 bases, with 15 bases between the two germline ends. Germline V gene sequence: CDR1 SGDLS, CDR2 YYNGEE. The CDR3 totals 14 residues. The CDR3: CASSVKGDSRGYTF. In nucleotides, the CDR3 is TGTGCCAGCAGCGTAAAAGGGGATTCGCGGGGCTACACCTTC.

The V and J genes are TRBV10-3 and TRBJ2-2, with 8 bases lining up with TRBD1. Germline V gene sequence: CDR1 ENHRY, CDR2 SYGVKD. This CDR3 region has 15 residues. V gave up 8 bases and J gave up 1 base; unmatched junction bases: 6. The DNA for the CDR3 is TGTGCCATCCGAAGTGGGACAGGGAACACCGGGGAGCTGTTTTTT. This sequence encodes CAIRSGTGNTGELFF.

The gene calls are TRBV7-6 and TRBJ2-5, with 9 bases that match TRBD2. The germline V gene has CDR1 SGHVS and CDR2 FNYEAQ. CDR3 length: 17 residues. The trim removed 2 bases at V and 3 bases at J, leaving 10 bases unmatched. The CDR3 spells CASSLMSRASGEETQYF. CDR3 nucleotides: TGTGCCAGCAGCTTAATGTCTAGGGCTAGCGGGGAAGAGACCCAGTACTTC.

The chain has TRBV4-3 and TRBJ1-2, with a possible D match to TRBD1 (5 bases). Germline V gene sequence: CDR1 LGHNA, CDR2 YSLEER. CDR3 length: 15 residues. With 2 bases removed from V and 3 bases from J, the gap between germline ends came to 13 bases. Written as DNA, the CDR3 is TGCGCCAGCAGCCAACATTCGGACATCTACTATGGCTACACCTTC. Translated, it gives CASSQHSDIYYGYTF.

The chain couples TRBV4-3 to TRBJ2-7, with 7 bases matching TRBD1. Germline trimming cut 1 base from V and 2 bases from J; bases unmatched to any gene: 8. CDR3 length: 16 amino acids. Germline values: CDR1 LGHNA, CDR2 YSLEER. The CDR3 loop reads CASSQASRQGTYEQYF. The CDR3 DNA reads TGCGCCAGCAGCCAAGCCTCACGACAGGGAACCTACGAGCAGTACTTC.

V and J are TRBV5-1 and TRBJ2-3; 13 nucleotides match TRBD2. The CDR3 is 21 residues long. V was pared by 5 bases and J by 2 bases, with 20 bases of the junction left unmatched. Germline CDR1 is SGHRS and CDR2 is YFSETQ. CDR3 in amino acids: CASRLRAHTSGGAPLTDTQYF. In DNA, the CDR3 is TGCGCCAGCAGGCTAAGAGCACACACTAGCGGGGGGGCCCCACTCACAGATACGCAGTATTTT.

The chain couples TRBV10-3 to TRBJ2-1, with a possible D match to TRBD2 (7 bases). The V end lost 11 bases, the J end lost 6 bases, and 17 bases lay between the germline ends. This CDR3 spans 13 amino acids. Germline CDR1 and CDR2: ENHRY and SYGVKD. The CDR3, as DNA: TGTGCCGTATGGCAGGGGAGGGGCAATGAGCAGTTCTTC. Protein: CAVWQGRGNEQFF.

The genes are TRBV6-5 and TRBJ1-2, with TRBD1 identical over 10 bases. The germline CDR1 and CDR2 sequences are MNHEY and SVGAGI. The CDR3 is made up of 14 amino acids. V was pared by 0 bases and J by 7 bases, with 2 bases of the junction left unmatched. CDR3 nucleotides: TGTGCCAGCAGTTACTCGACAGGGGGCTTTGGCTACACCTTC. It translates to CASSYSTGGFGYTF.

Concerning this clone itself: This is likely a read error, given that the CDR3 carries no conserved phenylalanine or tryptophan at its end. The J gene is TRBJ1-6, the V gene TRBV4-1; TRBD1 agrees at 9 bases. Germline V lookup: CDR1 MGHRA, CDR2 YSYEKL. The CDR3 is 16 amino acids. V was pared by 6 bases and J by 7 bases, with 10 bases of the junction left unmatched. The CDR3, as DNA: TGCGCCAGCAGGCAACAGGGGGCGCTGGGGAATTCACCCCTCCACGTT. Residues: CASRQQGALGNSPLHV.

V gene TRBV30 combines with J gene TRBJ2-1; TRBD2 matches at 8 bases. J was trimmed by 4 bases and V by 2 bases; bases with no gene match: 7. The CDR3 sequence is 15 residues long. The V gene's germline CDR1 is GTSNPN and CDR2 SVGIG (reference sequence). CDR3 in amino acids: CAWSLPGLVYNEQFF. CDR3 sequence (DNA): TGTGCCTGGAGTCTACCGGGACTAGTTTACAATGAGCAGTTCTTC. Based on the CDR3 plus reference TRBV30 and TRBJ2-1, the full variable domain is SQTIHQWPATLVQPVGSPLSLECTVEGTSNPNLYWYRQAAGRGLQLLFYSVGIGQISSEVPQNLSASRPQDRQFILSSKKLLLSDSGFYLCAWSLPGLVYNEQFFGPGTRLTVL.

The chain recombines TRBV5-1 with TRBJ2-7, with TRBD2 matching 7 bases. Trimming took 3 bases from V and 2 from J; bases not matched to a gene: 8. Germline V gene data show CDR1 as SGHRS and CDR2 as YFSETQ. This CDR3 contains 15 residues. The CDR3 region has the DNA TGCGCCAGCAGCTGGGGACGGCGGGAGACCTACGAGCAGTACTTC. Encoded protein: CASSWGRRETYEQYF.

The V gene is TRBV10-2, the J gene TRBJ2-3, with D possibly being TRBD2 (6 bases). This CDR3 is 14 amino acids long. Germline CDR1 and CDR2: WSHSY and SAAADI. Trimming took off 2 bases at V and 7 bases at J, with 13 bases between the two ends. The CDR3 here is CASSERGSRHTQYF. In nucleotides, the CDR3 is TGCGCCAGCAGTGAGCGGGGGAGTAGGCATACGCAGTATTTT.

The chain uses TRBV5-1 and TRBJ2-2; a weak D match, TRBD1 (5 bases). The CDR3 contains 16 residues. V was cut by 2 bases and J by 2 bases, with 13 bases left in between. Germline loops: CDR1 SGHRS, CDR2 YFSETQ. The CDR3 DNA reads TGCGCCAGCAGCTTCCTCCAGGGAAGTAACACCGGGGAGCTGTTTTTT. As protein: CASSFLQGSNTGELFF.

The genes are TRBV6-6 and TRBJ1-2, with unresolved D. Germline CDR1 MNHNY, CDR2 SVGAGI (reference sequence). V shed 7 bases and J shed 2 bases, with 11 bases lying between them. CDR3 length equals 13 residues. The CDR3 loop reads CASTPTSNYGYTF. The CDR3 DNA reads TGTGCCAGCACCCCGACTAGCAACTATGGCTACACCTTC.

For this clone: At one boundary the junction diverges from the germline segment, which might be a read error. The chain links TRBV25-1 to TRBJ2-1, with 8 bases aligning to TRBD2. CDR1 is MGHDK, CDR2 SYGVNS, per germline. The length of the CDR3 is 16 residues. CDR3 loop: CASSELAGISYNEQFF. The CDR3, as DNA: TGTGCCAGCAGCGAATTAGCGGGGATATCCTACAATGAGCAGTTCTTC.

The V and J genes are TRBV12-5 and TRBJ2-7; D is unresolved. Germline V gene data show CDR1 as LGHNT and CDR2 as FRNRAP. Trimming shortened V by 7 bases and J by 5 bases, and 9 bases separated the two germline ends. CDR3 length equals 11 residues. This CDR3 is CASALNHEQYF. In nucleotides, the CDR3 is TGTGCTAGTGCCCTTAATCACGAGCAGTACTTC.

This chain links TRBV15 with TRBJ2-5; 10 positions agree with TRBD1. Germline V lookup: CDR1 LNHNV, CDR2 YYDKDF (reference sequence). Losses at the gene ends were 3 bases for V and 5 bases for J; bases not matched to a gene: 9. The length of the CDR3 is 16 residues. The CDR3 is CATSRALDRGSETQYF. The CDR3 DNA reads TGTGCCACCAGCAGGGCCTTGGACAGGGGGTCGGAGACCCAGTACTTC.

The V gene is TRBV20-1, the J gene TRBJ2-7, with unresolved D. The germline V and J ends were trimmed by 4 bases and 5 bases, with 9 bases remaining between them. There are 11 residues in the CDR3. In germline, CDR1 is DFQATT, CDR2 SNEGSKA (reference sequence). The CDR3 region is CSATGRNEQYF. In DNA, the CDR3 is TGCAGTGCTACTGGCAGGAACGAGCAGTACTTC.

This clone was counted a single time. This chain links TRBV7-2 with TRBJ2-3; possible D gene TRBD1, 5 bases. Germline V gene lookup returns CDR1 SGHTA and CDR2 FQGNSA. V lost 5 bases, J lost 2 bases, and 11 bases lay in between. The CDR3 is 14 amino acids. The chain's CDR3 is CASSPGLHTDTQYF. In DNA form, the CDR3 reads TGTGCCAGCAGCCCAGGGCTACACACAGATACGCAGTATTTT. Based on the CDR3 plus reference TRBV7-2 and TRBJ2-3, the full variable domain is GAGVSQSPSNKVTEKGKDVELRCDPISGHTALYWYRQSLGQGLEFLIYFQGNSAPDKSGLPSDRFSAERTGGSVSTLTIQRTQQEDSAVYLCASSPGLHTDTQYFGPGTRLTVL.

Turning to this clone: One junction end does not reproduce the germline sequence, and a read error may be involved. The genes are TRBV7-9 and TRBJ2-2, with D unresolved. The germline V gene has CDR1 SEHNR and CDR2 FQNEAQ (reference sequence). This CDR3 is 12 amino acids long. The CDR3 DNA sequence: TGTTCCAGCAGCCCGGTTCACGGGGAGCTGTTTTTT. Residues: CSSSPVHGELFF.